This T cell receptor beta chain was documented in a study of CD8 T cells in ankylosing spondylitis. This clonotype was seen a handful of times. Using quantitative 5'-RACE with molecular barcodes, the authors made TCR beta libraries. TCRdb re-called the 5' RACE reads through MiXCR, storing one row per CDR3 protein. In the table there are 45,000 or so distinct CDR3 sequences, 9.5% to 12% of which are singletons. CDR3 length: 13 residues. The V gene's germline CDR1 is SEHNR and CDR2 FQNEAQ (reference sequence). Between the trimmed V and J ends, which lost 5 bases and 2 bases, there was a span of 10 bases.

The sequence was obtained from a male donor with ankylosing spondylitis or in good health (not recorded which). The chain uses TRBV7-9 and TRBJ2-7; D is ambiguous. The source material was blood, either unsorted or a sorted T cell fraction (not recorded which). The CDR3 loop is CASSQGSPYEQYF. CDR3 DNA sequence: TGTGCCAGCAGCCAAGGATCGCCCTACGAGCAGTACTTC.